This section outlines one T cell receptor beta chain sequence together with its context. Germline CDR1 and CDR2: SGHVS and FNYEAQ. Trimming left V 8 bases short and J 0 bases short, with 14 bases between. The CDR3 runs 15 residues. This entry belongs to a study of blood T cell repertoires in COVID-19. TCRdb keeps only in-frame clones here, not all; method: immunoSEQ multiplex PCR. This sample has approximately 110,000 clones; around nine tenths occur once, and the top ten carry nearly 0.9%. This rearrangement joins TRBV7-6 to TRBJ2-1, with D possibly matching TRBD2 (5 bases). The source material was peripheral blood. The clonotype was recovered from a woman between 50 and 59 years old with active or convalescent COVID-19. The chain's CDR3 is CASRRAYSSYNEQFF. The CDR3 nucleotides are TGTGCCAGCCGGCGGGCGTATAGCTCCTACAATGAGCAGTTCTTC.